The source of this T cell receptor (beta chain) is a study of T-cell memory formation after mild COVID-19. MiXCR, applied by TCRdb to the 5' RACE reads, yields one record per CDR3 protein. The profile shows hundreds of thousands of distinct CDR3 sequences, 24% of them singletons. Germline trimming cut 1 base from V and 3 bases from J; bases unmatched to any gene: 5. Looked up from germline, CDR1 is LNHNV and CDR2 is YYDKDF (reference sequence). The CDR3 consists of 15 residues. This TCR came from an adult woman who had mild COVID-19 (a few samples of this study predate the infection). Cell type and time point are not known. V is TRBV15 and J is TRBJ1-2, with TRBD1 identical over 7 bases. The sequenced sample consisted of PBMCs or a T cell subset sorted from them (not recorded which). CDR3: CATSRGKGADYGYTF. DNA of the CDR3: TGTGCCACCAGCAGAGGCAAGGGGGCGGACTATGGCTACACCTTC.